Sequencing of this TCR beta chain was carried out in a study of T-cell reconstitution after alpha-beta-depleted transplantation in children. This clonotype ranks as medium-sized. During its preparation, the TCRbeta library received unique molecular identifiers. TCRdb independently ran MiXCR on the PCR reads; one entry per CDR3 protein. This sample has about 400,000 distinct CDR3 sequences; around 20% occur once, and the top ten carry 3.5% to 4%. CDR1 MGHDK and CDR2 SYGVNS come from the germline V gene. CDR3 size: 14 residues. Trimming removed 4 bases from V and 5 bases from J, with 12 bases in between.

The clonotype comes from a human donor who donated a stem cell graft to a child with acute myeloid leukemia. The chain links TRBV25-1 to TRBJ2-1; D remains unclear. The sequenced sample was PBMCs from the stem cell graft donor, obtained from the stem cell graft. CDR3 sequence reads: CASSASKENNEQFF. CDR3 coding DNA: TGTGCCAGCAGTGCGAGTAAGGAGAACAATGAGCAGTTCTTC.